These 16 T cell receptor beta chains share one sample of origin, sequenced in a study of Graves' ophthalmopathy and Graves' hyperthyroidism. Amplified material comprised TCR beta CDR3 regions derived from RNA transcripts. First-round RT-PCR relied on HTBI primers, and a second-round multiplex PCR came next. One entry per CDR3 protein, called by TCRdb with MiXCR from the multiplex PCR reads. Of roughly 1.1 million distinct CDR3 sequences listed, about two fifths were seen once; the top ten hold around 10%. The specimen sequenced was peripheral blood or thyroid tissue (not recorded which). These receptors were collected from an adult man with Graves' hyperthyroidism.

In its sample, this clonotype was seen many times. Here the CDR3 reads CASSPGLADTGELFF. CDR3 in DNA: TGCGCCAGCAGCCCGGGACTAGCGGACACCGGGGAGCTGTTTTTT. The J gene is TRBJ2-2, the V gene TRBV5-1, with TRBD2 matching over 11 bases. J gave up 3 bases and V 4 bases, and 2 bases lay outside the gene matches. The CDR3 sequence is 15 residues long. Germline V gene lookup returns CDR1 SGHRS and CDR2 YFSETQ.

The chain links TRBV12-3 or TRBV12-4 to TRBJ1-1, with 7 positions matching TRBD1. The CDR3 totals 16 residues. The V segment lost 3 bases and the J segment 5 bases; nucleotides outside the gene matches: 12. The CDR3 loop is CASSLSEGAPGTEAFF. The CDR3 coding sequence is TGTGCCAGCAGTTTGAGTGAGGGGGCGCCTGGAACTGAAGCTTTCTTT.

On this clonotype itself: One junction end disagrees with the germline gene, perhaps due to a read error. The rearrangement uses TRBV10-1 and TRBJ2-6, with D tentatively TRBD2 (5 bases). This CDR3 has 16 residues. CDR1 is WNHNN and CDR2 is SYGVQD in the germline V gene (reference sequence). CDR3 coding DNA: TGCGCCAGCAGTGAGCCTACAGCGGTTGGGGTCAACGTCCTGACTTTC. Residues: CASSEPTAVGVNVLTF.

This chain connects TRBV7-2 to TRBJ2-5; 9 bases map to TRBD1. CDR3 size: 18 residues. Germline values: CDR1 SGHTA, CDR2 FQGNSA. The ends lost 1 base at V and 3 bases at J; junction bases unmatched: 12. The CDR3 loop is CASSLEDRGAATEETQYF. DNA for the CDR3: TGTGCCAGCAGCTTAGAAGACAGGGGGGCTGCCACTGAAGAGACCCAGTACTTC.

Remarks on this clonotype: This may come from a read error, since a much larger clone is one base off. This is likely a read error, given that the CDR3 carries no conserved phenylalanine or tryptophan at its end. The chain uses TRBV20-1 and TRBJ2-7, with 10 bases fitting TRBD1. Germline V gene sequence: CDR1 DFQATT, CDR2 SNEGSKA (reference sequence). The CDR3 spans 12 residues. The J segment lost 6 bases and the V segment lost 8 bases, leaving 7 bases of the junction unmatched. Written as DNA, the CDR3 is TGCAGTTCCGGGACAGGGGAGGGCGAGCAGTACATC. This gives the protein CSSGTGEGEQYI.

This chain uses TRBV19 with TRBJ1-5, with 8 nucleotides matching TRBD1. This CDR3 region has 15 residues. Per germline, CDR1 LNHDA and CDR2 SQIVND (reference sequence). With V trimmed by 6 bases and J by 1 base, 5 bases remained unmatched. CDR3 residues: CASRSDRGSNQPQHF. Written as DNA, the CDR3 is TGTGCCAGTAGGTCCGACAGGGGCAGCAATCAGCCCCAGCATTTT.

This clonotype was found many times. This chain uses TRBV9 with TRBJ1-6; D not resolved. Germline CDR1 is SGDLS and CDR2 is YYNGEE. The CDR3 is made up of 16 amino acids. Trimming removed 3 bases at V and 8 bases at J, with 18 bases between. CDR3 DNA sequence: TGTGCCAGCAGCGCGAAGACGCAGGCTGGGGATTCACCCCTCCACTTT. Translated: CASSAKTQAGDSPLHF.

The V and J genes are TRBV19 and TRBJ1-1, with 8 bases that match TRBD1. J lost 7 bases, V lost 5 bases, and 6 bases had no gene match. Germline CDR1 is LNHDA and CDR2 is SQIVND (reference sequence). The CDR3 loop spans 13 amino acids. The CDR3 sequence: CASSPRDRGEAFF. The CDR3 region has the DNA TGTGCCAGTAGTCCCAGAGACAGGGGTGAAGCTTTCTTT.

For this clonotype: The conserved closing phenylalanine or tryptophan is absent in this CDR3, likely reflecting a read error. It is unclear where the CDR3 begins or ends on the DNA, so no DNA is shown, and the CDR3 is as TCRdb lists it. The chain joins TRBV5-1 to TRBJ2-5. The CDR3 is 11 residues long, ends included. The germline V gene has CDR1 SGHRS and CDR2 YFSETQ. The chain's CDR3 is CASSLDPIDLY.

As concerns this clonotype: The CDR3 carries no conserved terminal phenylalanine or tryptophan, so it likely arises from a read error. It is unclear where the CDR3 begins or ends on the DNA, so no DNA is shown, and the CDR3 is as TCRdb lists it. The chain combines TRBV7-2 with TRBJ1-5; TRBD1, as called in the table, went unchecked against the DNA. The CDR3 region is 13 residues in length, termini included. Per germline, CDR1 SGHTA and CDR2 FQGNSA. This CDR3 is CASSLCRASPSMV.

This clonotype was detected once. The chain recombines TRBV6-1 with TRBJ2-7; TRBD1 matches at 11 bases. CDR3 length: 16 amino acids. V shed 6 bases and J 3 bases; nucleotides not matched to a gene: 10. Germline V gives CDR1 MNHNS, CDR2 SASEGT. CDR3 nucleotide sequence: TGTGCCAGCAGCACCAAGACCGGGACAGGGGGCTACGAGCAGTACTTC. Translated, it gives CASSTKTGTGGYEQYF.

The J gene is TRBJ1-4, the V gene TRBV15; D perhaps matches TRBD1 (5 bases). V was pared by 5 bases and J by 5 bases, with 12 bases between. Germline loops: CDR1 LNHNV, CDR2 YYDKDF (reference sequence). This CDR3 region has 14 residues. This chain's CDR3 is CATSEFGGNEKLFF. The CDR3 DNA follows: TGTGCCACCAGCGAATTCGGGGGGAATGAAAAACTGTTTTTT.

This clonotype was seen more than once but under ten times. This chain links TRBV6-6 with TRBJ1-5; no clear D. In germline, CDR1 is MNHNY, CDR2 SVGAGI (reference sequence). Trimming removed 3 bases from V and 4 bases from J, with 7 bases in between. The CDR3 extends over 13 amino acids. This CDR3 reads CASSYQENQPQHF. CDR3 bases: TGTGCCAGCAGTTATCAGGAAAATCAGCCCCAGCATTTT.

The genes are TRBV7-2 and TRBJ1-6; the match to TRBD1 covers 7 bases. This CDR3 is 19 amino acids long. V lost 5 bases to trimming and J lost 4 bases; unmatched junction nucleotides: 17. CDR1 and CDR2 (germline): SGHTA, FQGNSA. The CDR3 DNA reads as TGTGCCAGCAGCACCCGGGACAGCCTTCCCGGGGGGTATAATTCACCCCTCCACTTT. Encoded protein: CASSTRDSLPGGYNSPLHF. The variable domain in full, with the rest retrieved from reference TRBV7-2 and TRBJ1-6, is GAGVSQSPSNKVTEKGKDVELRCDPISGHTALYWYRQSLGQGLEFLIYFQGNSAPDKSGLPSDRFSAERTGGSVSTLTIQRTQQEDSAVYLCASSTRDSLPGGYNSPLHFGNGTRLTVT.

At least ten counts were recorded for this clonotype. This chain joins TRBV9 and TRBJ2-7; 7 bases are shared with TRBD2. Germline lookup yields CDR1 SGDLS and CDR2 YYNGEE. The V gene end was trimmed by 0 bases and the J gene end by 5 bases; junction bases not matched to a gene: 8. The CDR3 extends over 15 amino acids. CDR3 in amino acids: CASSVGEGSFHEQYF. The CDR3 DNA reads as TGTGCCAGCAGCGTAGGGGAGGGTAGCTTCCACGAGCAGTACTTC.

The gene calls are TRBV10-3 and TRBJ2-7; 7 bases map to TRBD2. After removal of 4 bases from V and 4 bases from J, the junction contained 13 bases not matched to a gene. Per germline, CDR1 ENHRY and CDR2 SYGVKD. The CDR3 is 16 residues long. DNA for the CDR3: TGTGCCATCAGTGGCCATGGGACTAACGGGACTTACGAGCAGTACTTC. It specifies CAISGHGTNGTYEQYF.